The present T cell receptor beta chain was sequenced within a study of early T cells in non-severe SARS-CoV-2 infection. About the study: Investigators sequenced bulk RNA drawn from unsorted whole blood, and chains remained unpaired.

Whole-study findings and limits: Comparison of clonotypes with VDJdb favored anti-spike CD8 responses while missing private and CD4 specificities.

Unique molecular identifier tags were affixed to discrete cDNA molecules. TCRdb reprocessed the 5' RACE reads with MiXCR, giving one entry per CDR3 protein. The sample lists around 89,000 distinct CDR3 sequences, roughly 14% seen once, with 0.58% in the top ten. This clonotype came up many times. Its specificity is unknown. The CDR3 has 14 residues. V was pared by 4 bases and J by 8 bases, with 15 bases between. Germline V gives CDR1 GTSNPN, CDR2 SVGIG (reference sequence). Sequencing was done on a sample of whole blood. The chain has TRBV30 and TRBJ1-6; D not resolved. The TCR originated in an adult who was a healthcare worker with PCR-confirmed SARS-CoV-2 infection or an uninfected control (not recorded which). CDR3 protein: CAWTGSLVDSPLHF. CDR3 DNA sequence: TGTGCCTGGACGGGTTCATTGGTAGATTCACCCCTCCACTTT.